This TCR beta chain originates from a study of blood T cell repertoires in COVID-19. Assay used: immunoSEQ multiplex PCR; TCRdb lists only in-frame clones, some missing. The table records under 250,000 clones, 75% to 90% of them present only once. Source material: peripheral blood. This receptor was obtained from a woman in her 70s with COVID-19, enrolled during active disease.

The CDR3 spells CASSSEGTSVYNEQFF. The CDR3 DNA is TGCGCCAGCAGCTCTGAAGGGACTAGCGTCTACAATGAGCAGTTCTTC. The chain uses TRBV5-1 and TRBJ2-1, with 10 nucleotides matching TRBD2. In germline, CDR1 is SGHRS, CDR2 YFSETQ. This CDR3 has 16 residues. V lost 3 bases and J lost 3; bases outside the gene matches: 6. Looking up the rest from reference TRBV5-1 and TRBJ2-1 gives the full variable domain: KAGVTQTPRYLIKTRGQQVTLSCSPISGHRSVSWYQQTPGQGLQFLFEYFSETQRNKGNFPGRFSGRQFSNSRSEMNVSTLELGDSALYLCASSSEGTSVYNEQFFGPGTRLTVL.